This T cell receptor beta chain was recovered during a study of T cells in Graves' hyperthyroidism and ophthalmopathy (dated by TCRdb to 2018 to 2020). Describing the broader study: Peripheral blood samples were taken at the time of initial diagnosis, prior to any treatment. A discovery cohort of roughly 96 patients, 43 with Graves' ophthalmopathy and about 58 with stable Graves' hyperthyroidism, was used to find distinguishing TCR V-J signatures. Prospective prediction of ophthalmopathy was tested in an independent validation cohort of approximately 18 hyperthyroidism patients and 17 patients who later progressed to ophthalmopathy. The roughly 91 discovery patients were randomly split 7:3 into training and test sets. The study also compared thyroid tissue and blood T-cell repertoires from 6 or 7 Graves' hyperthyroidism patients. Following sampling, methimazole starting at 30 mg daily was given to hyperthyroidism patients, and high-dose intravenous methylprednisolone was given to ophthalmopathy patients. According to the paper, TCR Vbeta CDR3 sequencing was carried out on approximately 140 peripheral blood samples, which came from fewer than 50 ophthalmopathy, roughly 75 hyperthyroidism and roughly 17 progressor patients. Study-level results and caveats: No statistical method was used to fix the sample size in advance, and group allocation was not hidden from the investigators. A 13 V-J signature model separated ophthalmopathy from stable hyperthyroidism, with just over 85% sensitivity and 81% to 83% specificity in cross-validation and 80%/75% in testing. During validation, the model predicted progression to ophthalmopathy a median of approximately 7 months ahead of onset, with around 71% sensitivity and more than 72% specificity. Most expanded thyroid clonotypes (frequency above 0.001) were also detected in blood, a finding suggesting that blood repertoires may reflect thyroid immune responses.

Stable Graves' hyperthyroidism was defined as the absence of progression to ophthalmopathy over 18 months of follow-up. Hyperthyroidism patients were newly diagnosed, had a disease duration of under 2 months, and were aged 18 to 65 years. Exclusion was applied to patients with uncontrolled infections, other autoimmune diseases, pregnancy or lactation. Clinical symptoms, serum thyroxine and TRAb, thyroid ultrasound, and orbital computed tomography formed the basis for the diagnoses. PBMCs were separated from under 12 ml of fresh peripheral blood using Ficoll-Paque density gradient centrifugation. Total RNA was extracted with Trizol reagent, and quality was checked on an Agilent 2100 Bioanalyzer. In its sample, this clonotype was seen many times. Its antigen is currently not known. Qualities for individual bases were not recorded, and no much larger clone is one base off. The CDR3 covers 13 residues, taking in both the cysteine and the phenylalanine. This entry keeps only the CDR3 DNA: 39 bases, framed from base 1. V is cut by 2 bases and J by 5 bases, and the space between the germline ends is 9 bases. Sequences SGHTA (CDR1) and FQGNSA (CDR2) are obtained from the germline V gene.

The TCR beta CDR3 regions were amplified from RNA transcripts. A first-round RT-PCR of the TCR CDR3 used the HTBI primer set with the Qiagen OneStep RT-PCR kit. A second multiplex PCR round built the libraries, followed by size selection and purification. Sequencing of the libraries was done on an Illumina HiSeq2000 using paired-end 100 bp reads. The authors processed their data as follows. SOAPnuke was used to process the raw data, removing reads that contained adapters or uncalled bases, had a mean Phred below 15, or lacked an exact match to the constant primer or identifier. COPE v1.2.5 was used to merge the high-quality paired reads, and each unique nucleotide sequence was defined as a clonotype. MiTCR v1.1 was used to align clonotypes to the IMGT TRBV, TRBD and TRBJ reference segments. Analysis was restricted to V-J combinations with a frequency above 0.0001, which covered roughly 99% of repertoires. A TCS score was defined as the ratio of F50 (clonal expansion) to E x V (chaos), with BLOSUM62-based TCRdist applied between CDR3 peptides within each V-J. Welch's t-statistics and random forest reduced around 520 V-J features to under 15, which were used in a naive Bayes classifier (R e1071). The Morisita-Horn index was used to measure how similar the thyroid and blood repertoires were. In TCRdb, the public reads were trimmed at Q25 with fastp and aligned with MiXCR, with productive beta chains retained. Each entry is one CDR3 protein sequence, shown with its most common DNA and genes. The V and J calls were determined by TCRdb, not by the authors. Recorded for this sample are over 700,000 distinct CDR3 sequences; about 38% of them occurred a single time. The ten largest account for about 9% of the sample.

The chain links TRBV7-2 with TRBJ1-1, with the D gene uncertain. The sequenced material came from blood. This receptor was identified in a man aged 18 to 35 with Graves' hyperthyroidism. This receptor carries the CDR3 CASSLHGDTEAFF. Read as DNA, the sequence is TGTGCCAGCAGCTTACACGGCGATACTGAAGCTTTCTTT.